This T cell receptor beta chain was recovered during a study of blood T cell repertoires in COVID-19. Study information: In each case, the material was cDNA or gDNA derived from T cells, B-cell-depleted T cells, or PBMCs.

Original methodology: Reference gene primers were amplified, and this amplification served to estimate nucleated cell counts. Measured with immunoSEQ multiplex PCR; TCRdb has only the in-frame clones, and not every one. V, J and clone size reflect that table, while D and trimming were determined from the DNA. Of some 150,000 clones in the sample, 85% to 90% were seen once. This clone is a singleton in its sample. The length of the CDR3 is 15 residues. Germline CDR1 is SNHLY and CDR2 is FYNNEI. The ends lost 6 bases at V and 2 bases at J; junction bases unmatched: 7. The sequence was collected from a woman between 50 and 59 years old with active or convalescent COVID-19. V usage is TRBV2 and J usage is TRBJ2-3; 8 bases fit TRBD1. The sample comprised peripheral blood. CDR3 loop: CASRVGQGDTDTQYF. The DNA of the CDR3 is TGTGCCAGCAGGGTCGGACAGGGCGACACAGATACGCAGTATTTT.